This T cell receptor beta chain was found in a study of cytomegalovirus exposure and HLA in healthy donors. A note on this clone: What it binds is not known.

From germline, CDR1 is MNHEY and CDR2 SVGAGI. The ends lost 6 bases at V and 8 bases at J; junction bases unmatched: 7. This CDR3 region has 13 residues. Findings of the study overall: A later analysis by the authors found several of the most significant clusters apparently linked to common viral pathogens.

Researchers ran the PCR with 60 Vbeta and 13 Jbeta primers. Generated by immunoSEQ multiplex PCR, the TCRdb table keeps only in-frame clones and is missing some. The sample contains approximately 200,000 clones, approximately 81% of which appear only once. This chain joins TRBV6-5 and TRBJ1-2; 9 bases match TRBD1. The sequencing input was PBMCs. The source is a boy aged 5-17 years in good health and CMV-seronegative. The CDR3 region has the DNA TGTGCCAGCAGACGGACAGGGACAGGGGGCTACACCTTC. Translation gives CASRRTGTGGYTF.